The 20 T cell receptor beta chains below come from one sample, sequenced in a study of blood T cell repertoires in COVID-19. The repertoire was sequenced with immunoSEQ multiplex PCR; TCRdb's copy has only in-frame clones and lacks some. In the table there are around 100,000 clones, more than 75% of which are singletons. The sequencing sample was made of peripheral blood. These receptors all stem from a human donor in a cohort sampled during active COVID-19.

This clone was observed once. The chain combines TRBV27 with TRBJ2-5, with D possibly matching TRBD2 (5 bases). Trimming pared 4 bases from V and 2 bases from J, leaving 11 bases between. Germline V gene data show CDR1 as MNHEY and CDR2 as SMNVEV (reference sequence). The length of the CDR3 is 14 residues. CDR3 region: CASSSLTGQETQYF. The CDR3 DNA reads as TGTGCCAGCAGTTCGTTGACGGGGCAAGAGACCCAGTACTTC.

CDR3 DNA sequence: TGTGCCAGCAGTTACGGAAGAGGGAGGGGCTCGAACACCGGGGAGCTGTTTTTT. Its translation: CASSYGRGRGSNTGELFF. The chain recombines TRBV6-2 or TRBV6-3 with TRBJ2-2; TRBD2 matches at 7 bases. After removal of 2 bases from V and 0 bases from J, the junction contained 9 bases not matched to a gene. The CDR3 runs to 18 residues. Germline V gene sequence: CDR1 MNHEY, CDR2 SVGEGT.

The chain uses TRBV29-1 and TRBJ1-4; D remains ambiguous. Trimming pared 6 bases from V and 7 bases from J, leaving 12 bases between. The CDR3 runs 12 residues. Germline-derived CDR1 and CDR2 are SQVTM and ANQGSEA. The CDR3 region has the DNA TGCAGCGTCGGGAGGAGAGGTGAAAAACTGTTTTTT. Translated: CSVGRRGEKLFF.

The chain links TRBV6-2 or TRBV6-3 to TRBJ1-2; D is perhaps TRBD1 (6 bases). The CDR3 is made up of 13 amino acids. The V end lost 5 bases, the J end lost 7 bases, and 14 bases lay between the germline ends. Germline assignment: CDR1 MNHEY and CDR2 SVGEGT. CDR3 sequence: CASSQNRVGGYTF. The CDR3, as DNA: TGTGCCAGCAGTCAAAACAGGGTTGGTGGCTACACCTTC.

This sequence joins TRBV30 and TRBJ2-1, with 12 bases matching TRBD2. CDR1 is GTSNPN, CDR2 SVGIG, per germline (reference sequence). The CDR3 is 14 residues long. The junction had 3 bases not matched to a gene; V was cut back by 5 bases and J by 4 bases. CDR3: CAWQLAGGYNEQFF. The CDR3 region has the DNA TGTGCCTGGCAACTAGCGGGGGGATACAATGAGCAGTTCTTC.

The genes are TRBV11-2 and TRBJ2-1; 7 bases are shared with TRBD2. Germline V gives CDR1 SGHAT, CDR2 FQNNGV. The CDR3 has 15 residues. The V segment lost 7 bases and the J segment 6 bases; nucleotides outside the gene matches: 12. The CDR3 nucleotides read TGTGCCAGCACCTTCGGGACTAAGGTCGGCAATGAGCAGTTCTTC. Protein product: CASTFGTKVGNEQFF.

This chain connects TRBV11-3 to TRBJ2-2, with a tentative D call TRBD1 (5 bases). CDR1 is SGHNT and CDR2 is YENEEA in the germline V gene. The V gene lost 1 base and the J gene lost 4 bases, with 13 bases spanning the gap. The CDR3 is 16 amino acids. The DNA of the CDR3 is TGTGCCAGCAGCTTAGGGGTAGGGGCTGGCACCGGGGAGCTGTTTTTT. Translated: CASSLGVGAGTGELFF.

The gene calls are TRBV7-9 and TRBJ2-1; a weak D match, TRBD2 (6 bases). Germline V CDR1 and CDR2: SEHNR, FQNEAQ (reference sequence). The ends were cut back, 6 bases at V and 0 bases at J, with 9 bases in the middle. This CDR3 comprises 14 residues. CDR3 sequence: CASSSGPSYNEQFF. The CDR3 bases are TGTGCCAGCAGTAGCGGACCCTCCTACAATGAGCAGTTCTTC.

The chain links TRBV6-1 to TRBJ1-1; TRBD1 is a possible D gene (5 bases). Germline-derived CDR1 and CDR2 are MNHNS and SASEGT. Trimming cost V 3 bases and J 3 bases, with 14 bases left between them. The CDR3 spans 15 residues. This CDR3 reads CASSEGRGGYTEAFF. The CDR3, as DNA: TGTGCCAGCAGTGAGGGACGGGGAGGGTACACTGAAGCTTTCTTT.

The chain couples TRBV11-2 to TRBJ1-2; TRBD1 might be the D (5 bases). The V gene's germline CDR1 is SGHAT and CDR2 FQNNGV. Trimming took 0 bases from V and 0 from J, leaving 14 bases between them. The CDR3 runs 17 residues. The CDR3 coding sequence is TGTGCCAGCAGCTTAGAGTCAGGGCCGGGTCCTAACTATGGCTACACCTTC. Encoded protein: CASSLESGPGPNYGYTF.

The gene calls are TRBV28 and TRBJ2-7; TRBD1 matches at 7 bases. From germline, CDR1 is MDHEN and CDR2 SYDVKM. The length of the CDR3 is 14 residues. The V gene end was trimmed by 2 bases and the J gene end by 5 bases; junction bases not matched to a gene: 6. The CDR3 bases are TGTGCCAGCAGTTTAAACAGGGGAACCGACGAGCAGTACTTC. This gives the protein CASSLNRGTDEQYF.

The table lists this clone with a few counts. The V call is TRBV5-1, the J call TRBJ1-6, with 8 bases matching TRBD1. This CDR3 contains 13 residues. The V gene's germline CDR1 is SGHRS and CDR2 YFSETQ. J gave up 10 bases and V 7 bases, and 7 bases lay outside the gene matches. As DNA, the CDR3 is TGCGCCAGCGGACAGGGATTGGAGTCACCCCTCCACTTT. It yields the protein CASGQGLESPLHF.

The chain recombines TRBV7-8 with TRBJ1-5; the D is unclear. This CDR3 is built from 19 residues. Looked up from germline, CDR1 is SGHVS and CDR2 is FQNEAQ. V lost 1 base to trimming and J lost 0 bases, with 19 bases between them. This CDR3 is CASSLVNIFRVNSNQPQHF. The CDR3 region has the DNA TGTGCCAGCAGCTTAGTTAATATATTTCGGGTGAATAGCAATCAGCCCCAGCATTTT. Full variable domain (missing parts from reference TRBV7-8 and TRBJ1-5): GAGVSQSPRYKVAKRGQDVALRCDPISGHVSLFWYQQALGQGPEFLTYFQNEAQLDKSGLPSDRFFAERPEGSVSTLKIQRTQQEDSAVYLCASSLVNIFRVNSNQPQHFGDGTRLSIL.

V is TRBV9 and J is TRBJ1-2; unclear D gene. The germline CDR1 and CDR2 sequences are SGDLS and YYNGEE. Trimming cost V 5 bases and J 0 bases, with 11 bases left between them. CDR3 size: 14 residues. CDR3 residues: CASRKSGANYGYTF. The CDR3 DNA reads TGTGCCAGCAGAAAGTCTGGAGCTAACTATGGCTACACCTTC.

This clone was seen only a few times. J is TRBJ1-1 and V is TRBV5-1, with D perhaps matching TRBD1 (5 bases). V was trimmed by 4 bases and J by 3 bases, leaving 13 bases between them. The CDR3 totals 14 residues. Germline lookup yields CDR1 SGHRS and CDR2 YFSETQ. The CDR3 nucleotides are TGCGCCAGCAGCCTCCAGGGAAGGTACACTGAAGCTTTCTTT. It is translated as CASSLQGRYTEAFF.

The genes are TRBV18 and TRBJ2-3; 13 bases align to TRBD2. Trimming took 5 bases from V and 0 from J; bases not matched to a gene: 8. The CDR3 length is 18 residues. CDR1 and CDR2 (germline): KGHSH, LQKENI. The CDR3 nucleotides read TGTGCCAGCTCAATCAGGACTAGCGGGAGAGCTAGCACAGATACGCAGTATTTT. It translates to CASSIRTSGRASTDTQYF.

The chain combines TRBV12-3 or TRBV12-4 with TRBJ2-3, with D possibly matching TRBD2 (5 bases). Trimming pared 3 bases from V and 4 bases from J, leaving 8 bases between. This CDR3 contains 13 residues. The CDR3 DNA follows: TGTGCCAGCAGTTTCGGGGTACCAGATACGCAGTATTTT. The encoded protein is CASSFGVPDTQYF.

The chain is built from TRBV2 and TRBJ1-3; D possibly corresponds to TRBD1 (5 bases). The germline CDR1 and CDR2 sequences are SNHLY and FYNNEI. This CDR3 is 15 amino acids long. Trimming cost V 3 bases and J 4 bases, with 13 bases left between them. CDR3 protein: CASSDFSGMGNTIYF. The CDR3 DNA sequence: TGTGCCAGCAGTGACTTTTCAGGGATGGGAAACACCATATATTTT.

This chain uses TRBV19 with TRBJ2-7, with 8 bases fitting TRBD2. The CDR3 has 17 amino acids. The V and J ends lost 5 bases and 5 bases, in that order; junction bases with no gene match: 17. Per the germline V gene, CDR1 is LNHDA and CDR2 is SQIVND (reference sequence). The CDR3 here is CASSFGGGPPGVNEQYF. CDR3 nucleotides: TGTGCCAGTAGTTTCGGGGGGGGCCCTCCAGGAGTCAACGAGCAGTACTTC. The whole variable domain, remainder taken from reference TRBV19 and TRBJ2-7, is DGGITQSPKYLFRKEGQNVTLSCEQNLNHDAMYWYRQDPGQGLRLIYYSQIVNDFQKGDIAEGYSVSREKKESFPLTVTSAQKNPTAFYLCASSFGGGPPGVNEQYFGPGTRLTVT.

The rearrangement uses TRBV18 and TRBJ2-7, with 15 bases fitting TRBD2. CDR1 and CDR2 (germline): KGHSH, LQKENI. The trim removed 6 bases at V and 6 bases at J, leaving 9 bases unmatched. The CDR3 loop spans 16 amino acids. The CDR3 bases are TGTGCCAGCTCTTCGGGACTAGCGGGGGGCCATTCCGAGCAGTACTTC. Protein: CASSSGLAGGHSEQYF.